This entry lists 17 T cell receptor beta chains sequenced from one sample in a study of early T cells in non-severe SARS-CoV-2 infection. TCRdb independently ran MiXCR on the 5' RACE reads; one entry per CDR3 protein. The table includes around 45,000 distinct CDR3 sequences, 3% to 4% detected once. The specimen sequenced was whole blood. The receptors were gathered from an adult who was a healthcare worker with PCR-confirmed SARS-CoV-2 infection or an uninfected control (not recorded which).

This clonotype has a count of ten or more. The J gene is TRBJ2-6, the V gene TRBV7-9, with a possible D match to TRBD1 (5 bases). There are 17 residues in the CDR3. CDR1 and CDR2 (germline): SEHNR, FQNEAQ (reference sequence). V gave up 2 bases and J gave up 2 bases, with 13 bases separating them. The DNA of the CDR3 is TGTGCCAGCAGCTTAAGTGCCGCAGGGACTGGGGCCAACGTCCTGACTTTC. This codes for CASSLSAAGTGANVLTF.

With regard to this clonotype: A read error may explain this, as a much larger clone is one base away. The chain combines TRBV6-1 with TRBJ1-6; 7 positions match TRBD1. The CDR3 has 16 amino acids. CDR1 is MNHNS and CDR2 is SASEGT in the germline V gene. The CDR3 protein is CASGEARGQYNSPLHF. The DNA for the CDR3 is TGTGCCAGCGGTGAAGCGCGGGGACAGTATAATTCACCCCTCCACTTT.

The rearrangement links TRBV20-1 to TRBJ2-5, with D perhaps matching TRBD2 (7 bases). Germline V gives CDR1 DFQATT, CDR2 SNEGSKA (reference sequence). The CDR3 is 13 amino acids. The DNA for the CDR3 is TGCAGCCTGGGGGGGCACCAACAAGAGACCCAGTACTTC. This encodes CSLGGHQQETQYF.

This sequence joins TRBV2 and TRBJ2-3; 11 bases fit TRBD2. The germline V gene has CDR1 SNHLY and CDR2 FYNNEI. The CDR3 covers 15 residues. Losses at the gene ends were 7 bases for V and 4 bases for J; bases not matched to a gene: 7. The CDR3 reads CASTATSGNADTQYF. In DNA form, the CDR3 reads TGTGCCAGCACTGCGACTAGCGGGAATGCAGATACGCAGTATTTT.

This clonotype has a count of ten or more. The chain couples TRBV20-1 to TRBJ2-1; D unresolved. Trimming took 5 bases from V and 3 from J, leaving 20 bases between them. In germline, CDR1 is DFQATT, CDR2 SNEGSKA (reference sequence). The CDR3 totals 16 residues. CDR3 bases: TGCAGTGCTTTTCCAAGTGGGATGCGGAACTACAATGAGCAGTTCTTC. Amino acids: CSAFPSGMRNYNEQFF.

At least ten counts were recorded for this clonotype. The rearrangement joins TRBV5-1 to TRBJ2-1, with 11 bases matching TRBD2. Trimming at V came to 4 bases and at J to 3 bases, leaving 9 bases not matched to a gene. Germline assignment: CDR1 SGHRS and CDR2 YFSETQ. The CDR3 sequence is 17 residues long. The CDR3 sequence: CASSVYSSGRIYNEQFF. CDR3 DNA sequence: TGCGCCAGCAGCGTATACTCTAGCGGGAGGATCTACAATGAGCAGTTCTTC.

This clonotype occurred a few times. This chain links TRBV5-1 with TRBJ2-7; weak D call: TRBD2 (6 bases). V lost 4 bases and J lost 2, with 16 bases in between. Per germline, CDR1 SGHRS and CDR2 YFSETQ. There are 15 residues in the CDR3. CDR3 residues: CASSPRTNPPYEQYF. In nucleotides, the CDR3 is TGCGCCAGCAGCCCCCGGACTAACCCTCCCTACGAGCAGTACTTC.

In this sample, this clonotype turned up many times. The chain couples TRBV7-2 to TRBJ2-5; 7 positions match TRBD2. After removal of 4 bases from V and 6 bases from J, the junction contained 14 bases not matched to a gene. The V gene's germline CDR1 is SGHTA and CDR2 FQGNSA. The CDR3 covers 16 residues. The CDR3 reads CASSSLGQTSMKTQYF. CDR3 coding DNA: TGTGCCAGCAGCTCCTTGGGCCAGACTAGCATGAAGACCCAGTACTTC.

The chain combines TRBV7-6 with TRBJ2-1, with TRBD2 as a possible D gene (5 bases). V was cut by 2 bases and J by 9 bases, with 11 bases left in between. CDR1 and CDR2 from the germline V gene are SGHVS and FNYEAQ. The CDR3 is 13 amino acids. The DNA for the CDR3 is TGTGCCAGCAGCTTAACCGGAGAGGGTGAGCAGTTCTTC. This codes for CASSLTGEGEQFF.

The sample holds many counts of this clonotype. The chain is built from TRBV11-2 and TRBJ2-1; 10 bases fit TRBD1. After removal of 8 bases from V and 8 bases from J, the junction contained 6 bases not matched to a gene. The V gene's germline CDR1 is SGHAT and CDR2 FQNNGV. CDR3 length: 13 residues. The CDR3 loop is CASGTGARDEQFF. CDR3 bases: TGTGCCAGCGGGACAGGGGCGAGGGATGAGCAGTTCTTC. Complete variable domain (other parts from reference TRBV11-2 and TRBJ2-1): EAGVAQSPRYKIIEKRQSVAFWCNPISGHATLYWYQQILGQGPKLLIQFQNNGVVDDSQLPKDRFSAERLKGVDSTLKIQPAKLEDSAVYLCASGTGARDEQFFGPGTRLTVL.

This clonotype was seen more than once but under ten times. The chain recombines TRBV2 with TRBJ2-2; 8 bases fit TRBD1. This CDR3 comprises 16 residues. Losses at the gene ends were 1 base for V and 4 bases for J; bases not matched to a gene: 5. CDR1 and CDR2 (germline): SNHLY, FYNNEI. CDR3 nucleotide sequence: TGTGCCAGCAGTGAAGGGGGGACAGGCACCACCGGGGAGCTGTTTTTT. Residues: CASSEGGTGTTGELFF.

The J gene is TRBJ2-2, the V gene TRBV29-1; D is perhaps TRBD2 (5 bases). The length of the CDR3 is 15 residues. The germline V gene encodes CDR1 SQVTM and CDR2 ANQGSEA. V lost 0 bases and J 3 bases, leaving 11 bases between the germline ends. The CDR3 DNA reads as TGCAGCGTTGAAGACCCTCTAGCCCACACCGGGGAGCTGTTTTTT. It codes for CSVEDPLAHTGELFF.

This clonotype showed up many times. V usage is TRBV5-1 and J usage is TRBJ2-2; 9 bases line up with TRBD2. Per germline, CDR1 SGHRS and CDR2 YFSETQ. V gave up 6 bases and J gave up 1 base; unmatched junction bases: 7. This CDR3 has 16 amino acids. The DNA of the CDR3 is TGCGCCAGCAAACTCCCGACTAGCGGGAACACCGGGGAGCTGTTTTTT. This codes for CASKLPTSGNTGELFF.

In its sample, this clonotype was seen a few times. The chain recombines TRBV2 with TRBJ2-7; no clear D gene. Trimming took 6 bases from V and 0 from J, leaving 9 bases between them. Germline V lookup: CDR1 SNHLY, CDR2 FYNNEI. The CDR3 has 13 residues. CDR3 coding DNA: TGTGCCAGCAGCGGGCCAACCTCCTACGAGCAGTACTTC. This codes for CASSGPTSYEQYF.

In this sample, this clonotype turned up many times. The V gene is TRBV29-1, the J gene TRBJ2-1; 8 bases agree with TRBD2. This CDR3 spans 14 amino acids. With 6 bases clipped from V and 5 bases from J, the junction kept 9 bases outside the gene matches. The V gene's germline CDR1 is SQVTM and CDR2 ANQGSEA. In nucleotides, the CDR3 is TGCAGCGTGCCAGCCGGGAGGGCCCACAATGAGCAGTTCTTC. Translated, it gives CSVPAGRAHNEQFF.

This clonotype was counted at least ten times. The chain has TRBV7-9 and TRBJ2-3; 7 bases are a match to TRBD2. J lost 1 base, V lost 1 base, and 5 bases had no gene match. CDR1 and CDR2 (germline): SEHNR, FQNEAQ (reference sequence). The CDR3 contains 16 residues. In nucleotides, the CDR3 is TGTGCCAGCAGCTTAGTCCTAGCGGAAGGCACAGATACGCAGTATTTT. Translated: CASSLVLAEGTDTQYF.

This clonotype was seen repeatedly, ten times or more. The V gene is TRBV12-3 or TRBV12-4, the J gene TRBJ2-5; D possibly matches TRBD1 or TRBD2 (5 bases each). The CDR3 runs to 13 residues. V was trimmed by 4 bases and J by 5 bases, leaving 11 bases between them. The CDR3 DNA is TGTGCCAGCAGTTCCGGGGCCCAGGAGACCCAGTACTTC. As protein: CASSSGAQETQYF.